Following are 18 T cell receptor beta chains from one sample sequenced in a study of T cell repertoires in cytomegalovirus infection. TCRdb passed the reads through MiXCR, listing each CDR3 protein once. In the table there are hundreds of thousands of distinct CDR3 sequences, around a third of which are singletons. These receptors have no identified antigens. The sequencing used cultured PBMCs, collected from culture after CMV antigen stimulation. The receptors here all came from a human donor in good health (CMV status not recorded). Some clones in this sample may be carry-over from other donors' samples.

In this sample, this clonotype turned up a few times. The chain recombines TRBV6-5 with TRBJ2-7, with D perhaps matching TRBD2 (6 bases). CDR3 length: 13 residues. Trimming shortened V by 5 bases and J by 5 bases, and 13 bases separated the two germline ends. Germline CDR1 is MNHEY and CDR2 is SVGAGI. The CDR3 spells CASSVGGVDEQYF. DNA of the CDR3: TGTGCCAGCAGTGTTGGAGGGGTGGACGAGCAGTACTTC.

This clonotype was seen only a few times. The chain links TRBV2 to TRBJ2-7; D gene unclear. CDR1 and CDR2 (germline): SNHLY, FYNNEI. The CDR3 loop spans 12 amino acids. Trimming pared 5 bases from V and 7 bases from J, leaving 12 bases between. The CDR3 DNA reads TGTGCCAGCAGTTCCCTCGGCAGTGAGCAGTACTTC. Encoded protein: CASSSLGSEQYF.

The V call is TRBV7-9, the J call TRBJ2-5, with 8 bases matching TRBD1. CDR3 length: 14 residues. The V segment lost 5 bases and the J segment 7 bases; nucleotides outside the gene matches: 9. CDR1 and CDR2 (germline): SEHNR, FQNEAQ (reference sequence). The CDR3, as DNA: TGTGCCAGCAGCCCGCAGGGGGCACCGGGGACCCAGTACTTC. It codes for CASSPQGAPGTQYF.

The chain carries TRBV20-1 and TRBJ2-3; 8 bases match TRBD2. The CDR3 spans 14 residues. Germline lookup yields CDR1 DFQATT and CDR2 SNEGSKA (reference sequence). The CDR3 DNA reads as TGCAGCCAAAGACTAGCGACTAGCACAGATACGCAGTATTTT. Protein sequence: CSQRLATSTDTQYF.

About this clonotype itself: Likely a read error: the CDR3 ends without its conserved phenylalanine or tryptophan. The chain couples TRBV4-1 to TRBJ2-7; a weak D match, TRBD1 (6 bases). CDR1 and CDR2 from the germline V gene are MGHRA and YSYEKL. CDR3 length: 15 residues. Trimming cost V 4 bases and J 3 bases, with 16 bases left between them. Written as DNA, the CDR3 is TGCGCCAGCAGCCTCATACGCTCGGACAGCTACGAGCAGTACTTA. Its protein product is CASSLIRSDSYEQYL.

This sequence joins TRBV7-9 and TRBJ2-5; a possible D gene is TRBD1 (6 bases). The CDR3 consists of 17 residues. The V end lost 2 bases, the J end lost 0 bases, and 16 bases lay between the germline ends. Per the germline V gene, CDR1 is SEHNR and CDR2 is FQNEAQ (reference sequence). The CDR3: CASSLIGLGGNQETQYF. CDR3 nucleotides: TGTGCCAGCAGCTTAATCGGGTTAGGGGGAAACCAAGAGACCCAGTACTTC.

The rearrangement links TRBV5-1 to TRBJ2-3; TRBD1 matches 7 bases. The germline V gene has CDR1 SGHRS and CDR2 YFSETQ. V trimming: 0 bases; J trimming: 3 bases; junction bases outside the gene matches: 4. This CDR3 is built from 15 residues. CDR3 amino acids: CASSLEQGRTDTQYF. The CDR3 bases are TGCGCCAGCAGCTTGGAACAGGGGCGGACAGATACGCAGTATTTT.

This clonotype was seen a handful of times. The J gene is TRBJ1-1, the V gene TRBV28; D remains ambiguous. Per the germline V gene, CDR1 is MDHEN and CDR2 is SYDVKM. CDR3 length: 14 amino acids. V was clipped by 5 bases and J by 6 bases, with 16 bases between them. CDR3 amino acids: CASSTSHGEAEAFF. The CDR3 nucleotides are TGTGCCAGCAGTACCTCACACGGCGAGGCTGAAGCTTTCTTT.

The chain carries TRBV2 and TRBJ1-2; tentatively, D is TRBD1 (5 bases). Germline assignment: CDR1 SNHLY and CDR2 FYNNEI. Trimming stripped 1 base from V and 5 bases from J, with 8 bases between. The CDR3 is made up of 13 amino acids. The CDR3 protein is CASSEGDEYGYTF. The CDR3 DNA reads TGTGCCAGCAGTGAAGGGGACGAATATGGCTACACCTTC. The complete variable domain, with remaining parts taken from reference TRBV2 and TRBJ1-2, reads EPEVTQTPSHQVTQMGQEVILRCVPISNHLYFYWYRQILGQKVEFLVSFYNNEISEKSEIFDDQFSVERPDGSNFTLKIRSTKLEDSAMYFCASSEGDEYGYTFGSGTRLTVV.

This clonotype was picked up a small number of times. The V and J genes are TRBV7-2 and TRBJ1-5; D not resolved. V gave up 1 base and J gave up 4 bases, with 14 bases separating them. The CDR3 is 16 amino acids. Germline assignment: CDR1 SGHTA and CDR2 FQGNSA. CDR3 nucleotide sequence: TGTGCCAGCAGCTTAGGGGCGAGAGGAGGGAATCAGCCCCAGCATTTT. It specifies CASSLGARGGNQPQHF.

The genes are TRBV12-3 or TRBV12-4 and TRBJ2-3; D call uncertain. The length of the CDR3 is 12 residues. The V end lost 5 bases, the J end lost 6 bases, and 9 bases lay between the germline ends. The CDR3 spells CASSIPLDTQYF. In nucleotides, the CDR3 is TGTGCCAGCAGTATCCCGTTGGATACGCAGTATTTT.

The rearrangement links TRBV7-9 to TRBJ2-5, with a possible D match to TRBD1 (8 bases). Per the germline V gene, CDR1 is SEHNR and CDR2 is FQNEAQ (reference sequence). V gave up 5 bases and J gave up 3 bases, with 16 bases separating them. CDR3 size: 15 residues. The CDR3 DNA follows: TGTGCCAGCAGCACAAGACAGGGGAGGGAAGAGACCCAGTACTTC. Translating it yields CASSTRQGREETQYF.

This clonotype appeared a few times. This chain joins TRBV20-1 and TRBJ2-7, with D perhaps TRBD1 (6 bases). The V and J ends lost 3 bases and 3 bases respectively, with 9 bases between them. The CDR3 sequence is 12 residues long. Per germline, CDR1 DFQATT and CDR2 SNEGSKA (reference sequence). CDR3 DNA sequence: TGCAGTGCTAGTAAACAGGGCTACGAGCAGTACTTC. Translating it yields CSASKQGYEQYF.

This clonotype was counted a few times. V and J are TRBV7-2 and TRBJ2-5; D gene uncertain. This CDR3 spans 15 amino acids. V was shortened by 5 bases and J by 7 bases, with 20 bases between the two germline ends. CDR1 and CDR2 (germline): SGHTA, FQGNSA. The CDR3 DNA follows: TGTGCCAGCAGCCGGAAGTCTGCATCCGGTGGGACCCAGTACTTC. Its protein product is CASSRKSASGGTQYF.

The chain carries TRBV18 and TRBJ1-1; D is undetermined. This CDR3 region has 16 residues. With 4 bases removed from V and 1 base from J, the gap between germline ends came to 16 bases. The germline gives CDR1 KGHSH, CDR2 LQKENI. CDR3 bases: TGTGCCAGCTCACTCTCTCGGCAGTACAAGAACACTGAAGCTTTCTTT. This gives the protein CASSLSRQYKNTEAFF. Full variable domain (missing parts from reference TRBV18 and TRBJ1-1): NAGVMQNPRHLVRRRGQEARLRCSPMKGHSHVYWYRQLPEEGLKFMVYLQKENIIDESGMPKERFSAEFPKEGPSILRIQQVVRGDSAAYFCASSLSRQYKNTEAFFGQGTRLTVV.

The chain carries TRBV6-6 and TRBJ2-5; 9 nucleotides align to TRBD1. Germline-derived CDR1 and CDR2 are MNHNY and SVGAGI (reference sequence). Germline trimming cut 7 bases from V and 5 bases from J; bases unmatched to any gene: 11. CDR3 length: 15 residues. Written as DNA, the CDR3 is TGTGCCAGCATGGTGTGGACAGGGGAGGGCGAGACCCAGTACTTC. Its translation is CASMVWTGEGETQYF.

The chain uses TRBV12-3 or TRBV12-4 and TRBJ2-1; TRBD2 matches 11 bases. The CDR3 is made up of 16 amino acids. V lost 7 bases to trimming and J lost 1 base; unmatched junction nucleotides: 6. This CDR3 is CASTSSGGASYNEQFF. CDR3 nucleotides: TGTGCCAGCACCAGTAGCGGGGGGGCTTCCTACAATGAGCAGTTCTTC.

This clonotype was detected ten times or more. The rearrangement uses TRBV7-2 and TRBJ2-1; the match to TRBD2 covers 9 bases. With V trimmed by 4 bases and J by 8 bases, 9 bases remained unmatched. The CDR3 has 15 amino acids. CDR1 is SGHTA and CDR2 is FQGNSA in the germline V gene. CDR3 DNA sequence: TGTGCCAGCAGCTCAGCTAGCGGGGTCTTTTATGAGCAGTTCTTC. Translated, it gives CASSSASGVFYEQFF.